The rows below give T cell receptor beta chains drawn from one sample of a study of vaccination and CD4 T cells after COVID-19. TCRdb analysed the PCR reads with MiXCR anew, one entry per CDR3 protein. This table holds approximately 12,000 distinct CDR3 sequences, approximately 58% found once. For these TCRs, the target antigens are not known. The sample here was CD4+ T cells from blood, cultured in vitro, taken before SARS-CoV-2 vaccination. The receptors were sampled from a human donor who had recovered from COVID-19. CDR3s include the opening cysteine and the closing phenylalanine or tryptophan. A D gene is named only where the DNA matches it firmly. Clone size is given for some rows only: seen once, a few or many times, or a class if the clone is expanded.

>NA|TRBV28|NA|TRBJ1-3
CASRASSGNTIYF
TGTGCCAGCAGGGCCTCCTCTGGAAACACCATATATTTT
>NA|TRBV6-1|NA|TRBJ1-4
CASSEGRVANEKLFF
TGTGCCAGCAGTGAGGGGAGGGTGGCTAATGAAAAACTGTTTTTT
>TRBD2|TRBV7-9|few|TRBJ2-2
CASSQLAGGGTGELFF
TGTGCCAGCAGCCAACTAGCGGGAGGGGGCACCGGGGAGCTGTTTTTT
>NA|TRBV25-1|NA|TRBJ1-1
CASSERMVTEAFF
TGTGCCAGCAGTGAACGGATGGTCACTGAAGCTTTCTTT
>NA|TRBV25-1|few|TRBJ2-3
CASRRGGTDTQYF
TGTGCCAGCAGGCGTGGGGGCACAGATACGCAGTATTTT
>NA|TRBV2|NA|TRBJ2-3
CASRARGRPDTQYF
TGTGCCAGCAGGGCCCGGGGAAGGCCAGATACGCAGTATTTT
>TRBD1|TRBV11-2|NA|TRBJ2-3
CASSHRTGGDTQYF
TGTGCCAGCAGCCACCGGACAGGGGGAGATACGCAGTATTTT
>TRBD1|TRBV6-1|NA|TRBJ1-2
CASGRDRGFHYGYTF
TGTGCCAGCGGCCGGGACAGGGGATTTCACTATGGCTACACCTTC
>TRBD2|TRBV20-1|NA|TRBJ2-1
CSAPLAGGHYNEQFF
TGCAGTGCTCCTCTAGCGGGGGGGCACTACAATGAGCAGTTCTTC
>NA|TRBV11-3|NA|TRBJ1-1
CASSPGRNTEAFF
TGTGCCAGCAGCCCCGGACGAAACACTGAAGCTTTCTTT
>NA|TRBV20-1|few|TRBJ1-2
CSARGVAAYGYTF
TGCAGTGCTAGGGGGGTGGCAGCCTATGGCTACACCTTC
>NA|TRBV21-1|few|TRBJ1-2
CASSNKVGGYGYTF
TGTGCCAGCAGCAACAAGGTGGGGGGGTATGGCTACACCTTC
>TRBD2|TRBV6-2/TRBV6-3|NA|TRBJ2-2
CASSGGASRTGELFF
TGTGCCAGCAGCGGGGGGGCGAGTCGGACCGGGGAGCTGTTTTTT
>NA|TRBV6-1|NA|TRBJ1-2
CASSKPRGGRRNYGYTF
TGTGCCAGCAGTAAACCGAGGGGTGGGAGGCGGAACTATGGCTACACCTTC
>NA|TRBV4-1|once|TRBJ2-1
CASSQDTLTWQFF
TGCGCCAGCAGCCAAGATACTTTAACGTGGCAGTTCTTC
>NA|TRBV6-5|NA|TRBJ1-1
CASSYSTGGALSEAFF
TGTGCCAGCAGTTACTCAACCGGGGGCGCTTTATCTGAAGCTTTCTTT
>NA|TRBV6-1|NA|TRBJ2-7
CASGPGEQYF
TGTGCCAGCGGGCCGGGCGAGCAGTACTTC
>NA|TRBV20-1|NA|TRBJ1-2
CSARDLADTFYGYTF
TGCAGTGCTAGAGATCTCGCGGATACCTTCTATGGCTACACCTTC
>TRBD2|TRBV15|few|TRBJ2-3
CATSRGLLASGSTDTQYF
TGTGCCACCAGCAGAGGCCTTTTAGCTAGCGGGAGTACAGATACGCAGTATTTT
>TRBD1|TRBV2|once|TRBJ2-1
CASNRLGTGAYNEQFF
TGTGCCAGCAACAGACTTGGGACAGGGGCCTACAATGAGCAGTTCTTC